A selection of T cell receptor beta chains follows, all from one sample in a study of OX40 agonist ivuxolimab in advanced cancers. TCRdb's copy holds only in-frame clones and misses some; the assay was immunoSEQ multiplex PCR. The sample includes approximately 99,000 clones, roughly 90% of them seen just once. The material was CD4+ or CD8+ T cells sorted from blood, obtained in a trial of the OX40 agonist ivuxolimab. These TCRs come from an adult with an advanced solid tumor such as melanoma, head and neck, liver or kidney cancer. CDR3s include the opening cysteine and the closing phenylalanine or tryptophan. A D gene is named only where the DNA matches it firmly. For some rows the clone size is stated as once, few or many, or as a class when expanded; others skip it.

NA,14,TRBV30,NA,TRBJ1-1,CAWSVRGVRTEAFF,TGTGCCTGGAGTGTACGGGGGGTTCGAACTGAAGCTTTCTTT
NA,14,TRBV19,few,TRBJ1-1,CASTPGSSGTEAFF,TGTGCCAGTACACCCGGGAGTTCGGGCACTGAAGCTTTCTTT
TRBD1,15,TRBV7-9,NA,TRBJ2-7,CASSPTGGSFYEQYF,TGTGCCAGCAGCCCGACAGGGGGAAGTTTCTACGAGCAGTACTTC
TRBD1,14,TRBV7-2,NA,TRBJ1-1,CASRWDSEGTEAFF,TGTGCCAGCAGGTGGGACAGTGAGGGAACTGAAGCTTTCTTT
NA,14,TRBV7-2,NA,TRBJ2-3,CASSLSSFQNTQYF,TGTGCCAGCAGCTTATCTAGTTTTCAGAATACGCAGTATTTT
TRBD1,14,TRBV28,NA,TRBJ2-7,CASNVEGASYEQYF,TGTGCCAGCAATGTCGAGGGGGCTTCCTACGAGCAGTACTTC
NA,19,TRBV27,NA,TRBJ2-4,CASSPKSPSFRRAKNIQYF,TGTGCCAGCAGTCCTAAGTCCCCGAGTTTCCGAAGAGCCAAAAACATTCAGTACTTC
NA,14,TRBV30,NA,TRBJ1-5,CAWNLGGSNQPQHF,TGTGCCTGGAATTTAGGGGGGAGCAATCAGCCCCAGCATTTT
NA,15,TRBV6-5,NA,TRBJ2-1,CASSYSLAGSHEQFF,TGTGCCAGCAGTTACAGCCTAGCAGGTAGTCATGAGCAGTTCTTC
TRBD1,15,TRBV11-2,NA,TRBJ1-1,CASSLVTGASTEAFF,TGTGCCAGCAGCTTAGTGACAGGGGCGAGCACTGAAGCTTTCTTT
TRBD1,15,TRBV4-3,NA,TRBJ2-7,CASSQDNRGDYEQYF,TGCGCCAGCAGCCAAGATAACAGGGGGGACTACGAGCAGTACTTC
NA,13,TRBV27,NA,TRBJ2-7,CASSWGVSYEQYF,TGTGCCAGCAGTTGGGGCGTCTCCTACGAGCAGTACTTC
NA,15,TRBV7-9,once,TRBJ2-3,CASSKDGALTDTQYF,TGTGCCAGCAGCAAAGATGGCGCACTTACAGATACGCAGTATTTT
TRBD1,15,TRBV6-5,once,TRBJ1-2,CASSYGQGGVRGYTF,TGTGCCAGCAGTTATGGACAGGGTGGGGTGCGTGGCTACACCTTC
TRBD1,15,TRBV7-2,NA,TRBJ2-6,CASSPQGAGANVLTF,TGTGCCAGCAGCCCACAGGGGGCTGGGGCCAACGTCCTGACTTTC
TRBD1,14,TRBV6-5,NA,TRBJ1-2,CASSYFDRGYGYTF,TGTGCCAGCAGTTACTTCGACAGGGGCTATGGCTACACCTTC
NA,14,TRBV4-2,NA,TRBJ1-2,CASSLGSLVGGYTF,TGTGCCAGCAGCTTGGGATCACTCGTCGGTGGCTACACCTTC
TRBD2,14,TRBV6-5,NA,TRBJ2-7,CASRTSGTAYEQYF,TGTGCCAGCAGAACTAGCGGGACGGCCTACGAGCAGTACTTC
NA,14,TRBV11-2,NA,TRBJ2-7,CASSLRGGPYEQYF,TGTGCCAGCAGCTTACGAGGGGGTCCCTACGAGCAGTACTTC
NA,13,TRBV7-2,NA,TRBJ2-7,CASSLTPEGEQYF,TGTGCCAGCAGCTTAACCCCCGAGGGAGAGCAGTACTTC
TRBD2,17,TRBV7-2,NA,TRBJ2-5,CASSLVWGSGGGETQYF,TGTGCCAGCAGCTTAGTGTGGGGTAGCGGGGGTGGAGAGACCCAGTACTTC
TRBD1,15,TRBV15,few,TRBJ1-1,CATSRRTGTLTEAFF,TGTGCCACCAGCAGAAGGACAGGGACATTGACTGAAGCTTTCTTT
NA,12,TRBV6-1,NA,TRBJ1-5,CASSFMGLSQHF,TGTGCCAGCAGTTTTATGGGCCTATCCCAGCATTTT
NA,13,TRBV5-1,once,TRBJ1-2,CASSLQDSGGYTF,TGCGCCAGCAGCTTGCAGGATTCGGGTGGCTACACCTTC
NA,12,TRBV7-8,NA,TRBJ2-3,CASSFSEDTQYF,TGTGCCAGCAGCTTTTCCGAAGATACGCAGTATTTT
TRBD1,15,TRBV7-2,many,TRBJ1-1,CASSLTGGQNTEAFF,TGTGCCAGCAGCTTGACAGGGGGGCAAAACACTGAAGCTTTCTTT
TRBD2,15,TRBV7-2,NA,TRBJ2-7,CASSYRLAGAHEQYF,TGTGCCAGCAGCTACCGACTAGCGGGAGCCCACGAGCAGTACTTC
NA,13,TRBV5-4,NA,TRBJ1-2,CASSVTRVAGYTF,TGTGCCAGCAGCGTCACCAGGGTCGCGGGCTACACCTTC
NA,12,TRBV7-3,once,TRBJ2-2,CASSLKGGELFF,TGTGCCAGCAGCTTAAAGGGAGGGGAGCTGTTTTTT
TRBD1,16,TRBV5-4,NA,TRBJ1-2,CASSRRGQGINYGYTF,TGTGCCAGCAGCCGGAGGGGACAGGGTATAAACTATGGCTACACCTTC
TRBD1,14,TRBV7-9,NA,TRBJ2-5,CASSFQQGGETQYF,TGTGCCAGCAGCTTCCAACAGGGGGGAGAGACCCAGTACTTC
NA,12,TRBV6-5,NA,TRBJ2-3,CATLGRSDTQYF,TGTGCCACCCTCGGCAGATCAGATACGCAGTATTTT
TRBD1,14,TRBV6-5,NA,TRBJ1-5,CASSPGTDYQPQHF,TGTGCCAGCAGTCCCGGGACAGACTATCAGCCCCAGCATTTT
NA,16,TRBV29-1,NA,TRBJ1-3,CSVGGYVPGSGNTIYF,TGCAGCGTTGGGGGCTACGTGCCGGGGTCTGGAAACACCATATATTTT
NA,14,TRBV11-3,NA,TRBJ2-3,CASSPGTSTDTQYF,TGTGCCAGCAGCCCCGGGACAAGCACAGATACGCAGTATTTT
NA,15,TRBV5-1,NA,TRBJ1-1,CASTRQESMNTEAFF,TGCGCCAGCACCCGACAGGAATCCATGAACACTGAAGCTTTCTTT
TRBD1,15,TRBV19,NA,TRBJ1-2,CASRGDRGPNYGYTF,TGTGCCAGTAGGGGCGACAGGGGGCCCAACTATGGCTACACCTTC
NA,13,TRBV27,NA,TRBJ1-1,CASSLYPGAEAFF,TGTGCCAGCAGTTTATATCCGGGCGCTGAAGCTTTCTTT
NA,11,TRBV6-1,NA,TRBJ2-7,CASSLQGIKYF,TGTGCCAGCAGCCTCCAGGGAATTAAGTACTTC
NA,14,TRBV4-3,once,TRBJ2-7,CASSRERGPYEQYF,TGCGCCAGCAGCCGTGAAAGGGGCCCCTACGAGCAGTACTTC
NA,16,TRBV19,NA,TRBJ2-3,CASSIDGTGRTDTQYF,TGTGCCAGTAGTATAGATGGGACTGGACGCACAGATACGCAGTATTTT
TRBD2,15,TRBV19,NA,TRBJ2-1,CASSPGLAANNEQFF,TGTGCCAGTAGTCCAGGACTAGCGGCGAACAATGAGCAGTTCTTC
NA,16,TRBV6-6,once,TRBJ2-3,CASSFESPDSTDTQYF,TGTGCCAGCAGTTTCGAATCTCCCGACAGCACAGATACGCAGTATTTT
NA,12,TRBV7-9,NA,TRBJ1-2,CASSWDYYGYTF,TGTGCCAGCAGCTGGGACTACTATGGCTACACCTTC
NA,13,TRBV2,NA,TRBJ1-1,CASSEGLGTEAFF,TGTGCCAGCAGTGAAGGATTAGGTACTGAAGCTTTCTTT
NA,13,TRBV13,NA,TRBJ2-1,CASSFLANNEQFF,TGTGCCAGCAGCTTCCTAGCTAACAATGAGCAGTTCTTC